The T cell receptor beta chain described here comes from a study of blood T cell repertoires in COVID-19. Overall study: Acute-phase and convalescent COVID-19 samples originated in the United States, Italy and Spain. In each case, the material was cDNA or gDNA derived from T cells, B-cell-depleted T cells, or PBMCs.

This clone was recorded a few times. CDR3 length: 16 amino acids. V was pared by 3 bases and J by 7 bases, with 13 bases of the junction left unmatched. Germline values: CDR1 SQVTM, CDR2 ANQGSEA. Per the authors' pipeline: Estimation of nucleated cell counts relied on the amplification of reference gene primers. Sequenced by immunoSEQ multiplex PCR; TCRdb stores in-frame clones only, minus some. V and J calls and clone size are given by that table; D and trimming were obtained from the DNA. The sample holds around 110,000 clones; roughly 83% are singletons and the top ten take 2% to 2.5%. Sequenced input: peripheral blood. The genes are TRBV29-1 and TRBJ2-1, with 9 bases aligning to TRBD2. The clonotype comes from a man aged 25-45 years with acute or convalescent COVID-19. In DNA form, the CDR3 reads TGCAGCGTTGACGAACTAGCGGGTGGGAGGAGTAATGAGCAGTTCTTC. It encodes CSVDELAGGRSNEQFF.